This is a list of T cell receptor beta chains from one sample in a study of CD8 T cells in ankylosing spondylitis. TCRdb re-called the 5' RACE reads with MiXCR, one entry per CDR3 protein. Altogether under 400,000 distinct CDR3 sequences are present, more than 9% being singletons, with the ten largest covering about 10%. Sequences were obtained from blood, either unsorted or a sorted T cell fraction (not recorded which). Source of these receptors: a female donor with ankylosing spondylitis or in good health (not recorded which). Both conserved end residues are part of each CDR3. The D gene is left open where the match is weak. Clone sizes are given selectively: once, few, many, or a class where the clone is expanded.

>NA|TRBJ1-6|TRBV10-3|few
TGTGCCATCAGCGGACACAATGGGCCCCTCCACTTT
CAISGHNGPLHF
>NA|TRBJ1-5|TRBV7-3|many
TGTGCCAGAGAAAACTATAGCAATCAGCCCCAGCATTTT
CARENYSNQPQHF
>TRBD1|TRBJ1-5|TRBV20-1|many
TGCAGTGCTAGAGCCCCAGTTGGACAGGCCCAGAATCAGCCCCAGCATTTT
CSARAPVGQAQNQPQHF
>NA|TRBJ1-2|TRBV9|many
TGTGCCAGCTGTCAGGGTTGGTGCTCCTTC
CASCQGWCSF
>TRBD1|TRBJ2-5|TRBV6-1|many
TGTGCCAGCAGCCTACGGACAGGGTTCTTGTTGACCCAGTACTTC
CASSLRTGFLLTQYF
>NA|TRBJ2-1|TRBV11-2|many
TGTGCCAGCAGCTCTGTACAGGGGACTTACTACAATGAGCAGTTCTTC
CASSSVQGTYYNEQFF
>NA|TRBJ2-3|TRBV4-3|few
TGCGCCAGCAGCCAAGAACCCCCAACCCTGGGGCGGGCAGATACGCAGTATTTT
CASSQEPPTLGRADTQYF
>NA|TRBJ2-5|TRBV29-1|many
TGCAGCGTCGCTAGGGGACAAGAGACCCAGTACTTC
CSVARGQETQYF
>TRBD1|TRBJ1-5|TRBV10-3|many
TGTGCCATCAGTGGGACAGGATATAGCAATCAGCCCCAGCATTTT
CAISGTGYSNQPQHF
>NA|TRBJ2-7|TRBV20-1|NA
TGCAGTGCTAGAGTAACATCCGCCGAGCAGTACTTC
CSARVTSAEQYF
>NA|TRBJ2-7|TRBV20-1|many
TGCAGTGCTAGTCTTTCCAGGTACTACGAGCAGTACTTC
CSASLSRYYEQYF
>NA|TRBJ2-1|TRBV5-1|NA
TGCGCCAGCAGCTTGGCAGGGCAGGGACGGAGGTACAATGAGCAGTTCTTC
CASSLAGQGRRYNEQFF
>NA|TRBJ1-4|TRBV20-1|NA
TGCAGTGCCCACGGGGGGGCTAATGAAAAACTGTTTTTT
CSAHGGANEKLFF
>NA|TRBJ2-7|TRBV6-1|many
TGTGCCAGCAGTACCCCTGGCCGGAGGACCTACGAGCAGTACTTC
CASSTPGRRTYEQYF
>TRBD1|TRBJ2-5|TRBV5-1|NA
TGCGCCAGCAGCCGGACAGGGCCACAAGAGACCCAGTACTTC
CASSRTGPQETQYF
>NA|TRBJ1-4|TRBV6-1|few
TGTGCCAGTATGGGACTAACAAATGAAAAACTGTTTTTT
CASMGLTNEKLFF
>NA|TRBJ2-2|TRBV5-1|few
TGCGCCAGCAGCTTGGGCAGCGCGAACACCGGGGAGCTGTTTTTT
CASSLGSANTGELFF
>NA|TRBJ2-3|TRBV7-2|few
TGTGCCAGCGGCCGGGACTCGGCGGTAGATACGCAGTATTTT
CASGRDSAVDTQYF
>NA|TRBJ1-1|TRBV7-9|few
TGTGCCAGCAGCTTCTCAGTCGGCACTGAAGCTTTCTTT
CASSFSVGTEAFF
>NA|TRBJ2-7|TRBV20-1|NA
TGCGTACCGAAGGGGCTAGCAGGTCCCAACGAGCAGTACTTC
CVPKGLAGPNEQYF
>NA|TRBJ2-7|TRBV5-1|NA
TGCGCCAACAGCTTGGCCACGGGAGTACAATCCGAGCAGTACTTC
CANSLATGVQSEQYF
>TRBD1|TRBJ2-2|TRBV7-6|few
TGTGCCAGCAGCGTCACCTCACAGGGGGGTGCCGGGGAGCTGTTTTTT
CASSVTSQGGAGELFF
>TRBD1|TRBJ2-1|TRBV5-1|NA
TGCGCCAGCAGCTTGGCCGGTGCCCCAGGGGGCAATGAGCAGTTCTTC
CASSLAGAPGGNEQFF
>TRBD1|TRBJ2-2|TRBV5-1|NA
TGCGCCAGCAGCCGGGACAGGGGGCCCACCGGGGAGCTGTTTTTT
CASSRDRGPTGELFF
>TRBD2|TRBJ2-2|TRBV4-1|few
TGCGCCAGCAGCCAAACGGGGGGGCGGTTCGGGGAGCTGTTTTTT
CASSQTGGRFGELFF
>TRBD2|TRBJ2-3|TRBV15|few
TGTGCCACCAGCAGCCCTCCCAGCGGGAGTTATTTGGATACGCAGTATTTT
CATSSPPSGSYLDTQYF
>NA|TRBJ2-1|TRBV10-3|many
TGTGCCATCAGTGTTCGGGACTTGTCTAGTAACAATGAGCAGTTCTTC
CAISVRDLSSNNEQFF
>NA|TRBJ1-2|TRBV10-3|many
TGTGCCATCAGTGAGTCCCCAGGTTTTAATGGCTACACCTTC
CAISESPGFNGYTF
>NA|TRBJ2-2|TRBV5-1|many
TGCGCCAGCAGATACCGGGGCGGCGACACCGGGGAGCTGTTTTTT
CASRYRGGDTGELFF
>NA|TRBJ2-3|TRBV4-2|many
TGTGCCAGCAGCCAAGACCCGGACTGGAGGGATACGCAGTATTTT
CASSQDPDWRDTQYF
>NA|TRBJ1-1|TRBV5-1|NA
TGCGCCAGCAGCCTGGGGTGGACGTCCATGAACACTGAAGCTTTCTTT
CASSLGWTSMNTEAFF
>TRBD1|TRBJ1-6|TRBV27|many
TGTGCCAGCAGTTTGGACAGGAGTAATTCACCCCTCCACTTT
CASSLDRSNSPLHF
>NA|TRBJ2-6|TRBV29-1|many
TGCAGCGTTGGTCGCCAGGGCCGAAGCTCTGGGGCCAACGTCCTGACTTTC
CSVGRQGRSSGANVLTF
>NA|TRBJ1-5|TRBV20-1|NA
TGCAGTGCTAGAGGGGGGAAGACCCAGACTAGCAATCAGCCCCAGCATTTT
CSARGGKTQTSNQPQHF
>NA|TRBJ1-5|TRBV11-2|NA
TGTGCCAGCAGCTTAGGTGACCTTGGGGGCGGCAATCAGCCCCAGCATTTT
CASSLGDLGGGNQPQHF
>NA|TRBJ2-5|TRBV7-9|few
TGTGCCAGCAGCGATCGAACAGACACCCAGTACTTC
CASSDRTDTQYF
>NA|TRBJ1-1|TRBV28|many
TGTGCCAGCAGCCTAGGAGTACTAGGCGGTCCTGAAGCTTTCTTT
CASSLGVLGGPEAFF
>TRBD2|TRBJ2-1|TRBV24-1|many
TGTGCCACCAGTGTTGCGGGGGGGCGAAGTATGAACAATGAGCAGTTCTTC
CATSVAGGRSMNNEQFF
>NA|TRBJ1-1|TRBV20-1|many
TGCAGTGCGCCTAGGGAGATGAACACTGAAGCTTTCTTT
CSAPREMNTEAFF
>TRBD1|TRBJ1-6|TRBV5-1|many
TGCGCCAGCAGCCCCCGAATCAGGGGGCTCAATTCACCCCTCCACTTT
CASSPRIRGLNSPLHF
>NA|TRBJ2-5|TRBV6-1|many
TGTGCCAGCAGTAAGAACAGGGACCTCCAAGAGACCCAGTACTTC
CASSKNRDLQETQYF
>NA|TRBJ1-1|TRBV18|NA
TGTGCCAGCTCACCACGGACATCCCACACTGAAGCTTTCTTT
CASSPRTSHTEAFF
>NA|TRBJ1-3|TRBV18|few
TGTGCCAGCTCATCCCAGGCTCCCTCTGGAAACACCATATATTTT
CASSSQAPSGNTIYF
>NA|TRBJ2-3|TRBV9|many
TGTGCCAGCAGCGTAGTAGACGGGCCCCCGGGGGCAGATACGCAGTATTTT
CASSVVDGPPGADTQYF
>NA|TRBJ2-3|TRBV5-1|NA
TGCGCCAGCAGCTGGGAGGACAGACCAACCACAGATACGCAGTATTTT
CASSWEDRPTTDTQYF
>TRBD1|TRBJ1-1|TRBV7-8|many
TGTGCCAGCAGCCCGACAGGGCGGCTGACTGAAGCTTTCTTT
CASSPTGRLTEAFF
>TRBD2|TRBJ2-1|TRBV5-1|many
TGCGCCAGCAGCTTATCTAGCGGGAGGGCCTACAATGAGCAGTTCTTC
CASSLSSGRAYNEQFF
>NA|TRBJ2-5|TRBV12-3/TRBV12-4|many
TGTGCCAGCAGTTTAGCTGACATGGGAAAAGAGACCCAGTACTTC
CASSLADMGKETQYF
>NA|TRBJ2-1|TRBV20-1|many
TGCAGTGCTAGAGATGGGGGCTCCTCCTACAATGAGCAGTTCTTC
CSARDGGSSYNEQFF
>TRBD1|TRBJ2-6|TRBV11-2|NA
TGTGCCAGCAGCTTAGAGGGACAGGGTACCTCATTCTCTGGGGCCAACGTCCTGACTTTC
CASSLEGQGTSFSGANVLTF